This entry describes one T cell receptor (beta chain). The record originates from a study of shared clonotypes between healthy human individuals. 200 to 250 ng DNA, approximately 31,000 T cell genomes, went into each sorted-subset replicate PCR. The method was immunoSEQ multiplex PCR; TCRdb's version includes in-frame clones alone and lacks a portion of them. The sample yields roughly 640,000 clones, less than 85% seen once. The length of the CDR3 is 17 residues. Germline V gene lookup returns CDR1 KGHSH and CDR2 LQKENI. Trimming cost V 5 bases and J 7 bases; bases outside gene matches: 16. The source of this sequence is a woman aged 25-40 years in good health. Sequencing used memory CD4+ T cells sorted from blood. Sample subset: CD45RA-negative fraction. The chain has TRBV18 and TRBJ2-2, with 7 bases lining up with TRBD2. In DNA, the CDR3 is TGTGCCAGCTCAGCCACGGATTCTAGCGGTAGTAACGGGGAGCTGTTTTTT. This translates into CASSATDSSGSNGELFF.